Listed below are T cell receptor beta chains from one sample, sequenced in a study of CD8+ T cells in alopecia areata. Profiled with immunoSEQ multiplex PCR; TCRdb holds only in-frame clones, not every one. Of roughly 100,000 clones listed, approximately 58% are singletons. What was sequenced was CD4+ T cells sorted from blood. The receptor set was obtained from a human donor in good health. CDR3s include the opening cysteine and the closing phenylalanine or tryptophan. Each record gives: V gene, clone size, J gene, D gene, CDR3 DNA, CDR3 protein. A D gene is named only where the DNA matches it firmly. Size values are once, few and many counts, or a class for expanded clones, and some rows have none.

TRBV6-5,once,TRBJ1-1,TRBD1,TGTGCCAGCGCCCTGGGACAGCCTATGAACACTGAAGCTTTCTTT,CASALGQPMNTEAFF
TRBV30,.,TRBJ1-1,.,TGTGCCTGGAGTAATGGCCTGAACACTGAAGCTTTCTTT,CAWSNGLNTEAFF
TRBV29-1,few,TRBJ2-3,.,TGCAGCGTTGGGGCCGGGACTAGCACAGATACGCAGTATTTT,CSVGAGTSTDTQYF
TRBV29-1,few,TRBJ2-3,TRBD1,TGCAGCGTTCCCCTGGGACAGGGTAGCGGTCTTTATCCAGATACGCAGTATTTT,CSVPLGQGSGLYPDTQYF
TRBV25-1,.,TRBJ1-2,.,TGTGCCAGCAGTGATACGCGCGGCTACACCTTC,CASSDTRGYTF
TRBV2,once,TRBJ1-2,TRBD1,TGTGCCAGCAGTGACCGACAGGGAGGACATGGCTACACCTTC,CASSDRQGGHGYTF
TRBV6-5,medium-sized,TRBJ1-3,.,TGTGCCAGCAGTTACTCGATAAAGGCCACTGGAAACACCATATATTTT,CASSYSIKATGNTIYF
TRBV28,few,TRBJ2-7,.,TGTGCCAGCAGTGTCCCGTCGGAGTCCTACGAGCAGTACTTC,CASSVPSESYEQYF
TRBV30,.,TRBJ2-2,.,TGTGCCTGGAGTGTACAAGGGAACGGGGAGCTGTTTTTT,CAWSVQGNGELFF
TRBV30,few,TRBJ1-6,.,TGTGCCTGGAGGATTGGGACCGGCGATTCACCCCTCCACTTT,CAWRIGTGDSPLHF
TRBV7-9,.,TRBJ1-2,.,TGTGCCAGCAGTTGGGGCTGGGGCTACACCTTC,CASSWGWGYTF
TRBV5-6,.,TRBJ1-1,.,TGTGCCAGCAGCTTGGACCGCGCGGGGGCTGAAGCTTTCTTT,CASSLDRAGAEAFF
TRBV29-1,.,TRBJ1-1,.,TGCAGCGGGATCCGGGACGGCACTGAAGCTTTCTTT,CSGIRDGTEAFF
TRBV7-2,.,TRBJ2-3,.,TGTGCCAGCAGCTTAGATCGGGGAACGCAGTATTTT,CASSLDRGTQYF
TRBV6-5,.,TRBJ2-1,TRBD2,TGTGCCAGCAGTTACTCGATGGCTAGCGGGGACAATGAGCAGTTCTTC,CASSYSMASGDNEQFF
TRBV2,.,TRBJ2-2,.,TGTGCCAGCAGTGAATACCAGGTTGCGGGGGAGCTGTTTTTT,CASSEYQVAGELFF
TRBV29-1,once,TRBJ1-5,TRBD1,TGCAGCGTTCCCCTTGGAACCGGACAGGGAGTAAATCAGCCCCAGCATTTT,CSVPLGTGQGVNQPQHF
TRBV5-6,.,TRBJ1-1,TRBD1,TGTGCCAGCAGCATCCGACAGGGCGGGAACACTGAAGCTTTCTTT,CASSIRQGGNTEAFF
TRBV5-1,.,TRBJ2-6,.,TGCGCCAGCAGCTTGGTGGAAGCTGGGGCCAACGTCCTGACTTTC,CASSLVEAGANVLTF
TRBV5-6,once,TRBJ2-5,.,TGTGCCAGCAGCCTCCAGGAGGCCCAGTACTTC,CASSLQEAQYF
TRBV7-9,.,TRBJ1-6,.,TGTGCCAGCAGCCGCTCCACGGGAGATTCACCCCTCCACTTT,CASSRSTGDSPLHF
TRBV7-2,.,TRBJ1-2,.,TGTGCCAGCAGAGGGGTGTCGGGGGTCTATGGCTACACCTTC,CASRGVSGVYGYTF
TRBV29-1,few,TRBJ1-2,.,TGCAGCGGAGGCGACGAAGGCTACACCTTC,CSGGDEGYTF
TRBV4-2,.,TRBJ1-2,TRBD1,TGTGCCAGCAGCCAAGGGGACAGGGATGGCTATGGCTACACCTTC,CASSQGDRDGYGYTF
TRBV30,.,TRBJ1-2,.,TGTGCCTGGAGTGTACGGCAGGGGCCTAACTATGGCTACACCTTC,CAWSVRQGPNYGYTF
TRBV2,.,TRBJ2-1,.,TGTGCCAGCAGATGGACAGCTGGGGAGCAGTTCTTC,CASRWTAGEQFF
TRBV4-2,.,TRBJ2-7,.,TGTGCCAGCAGCTCTCCGGGACACTCCTACGAGCAGTACTTC,CASSSPGHSYEQYF
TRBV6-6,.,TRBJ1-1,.,TGTGCCATTGGAAATGAGGGCCGCACTGAAGCTTTCTTT,CAIGNEGRTEAFF
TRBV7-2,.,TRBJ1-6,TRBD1,TGTGCCAGCAGCACCCGGACAGGGGAAAATTCACCCCTCCACTTT,CASSTRTGENSPLHF
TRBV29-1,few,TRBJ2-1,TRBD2,TGCAGCGTAGGGACTAGCGGGGGGCCGTACAATGAGCAGTTCTTC,CSVGTSGGPYNEQFF
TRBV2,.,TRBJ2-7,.,TGTGCCAGCAGTGAAGGTCAGGGGGGCTACGAGCAGTACTTC,CASSEGQGGYEQYF
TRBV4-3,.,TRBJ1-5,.,TGCGCCAGCAGCCAAGACAGTTTCGGTCAGCCCCAGCATTTT,CASSQDSFGQPQHF
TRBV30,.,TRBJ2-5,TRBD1,TGTGCCTGGTTACGACAGGGGGAAGTGACCCAGTACTTC,CAWLRQGEVTQYF
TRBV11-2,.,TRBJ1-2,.,TGTGCCAGCAGCTTAGCCGGTTACGGCTACACCTTC,CASSLAGYGYTF
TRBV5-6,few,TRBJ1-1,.,TGTGCCAGCAGCTCCGACAGGACCACTGAAGCTTTCTTT,CASSSDRTTEAFF
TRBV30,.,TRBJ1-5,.,TGTGCCTGGAGTGTGGAAGGTCAGCCCCAGCATTTT,CAWSVEGQPQHF
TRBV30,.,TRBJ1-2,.,TGTGCCTGGAGTGTGTCGGGCGCCTATGGCTACACCTTC,CAWSVSGAYGYTF
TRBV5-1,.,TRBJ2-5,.,TGCGCCAGCAGCTTGGGGACTACGACAAAGCAAGAGACCCAGTACTTC,CASSLGTTTKQETQYF
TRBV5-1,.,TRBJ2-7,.,TGCGCCAGCAGCTTGGAGCTATTGTCCTACGAGCAGTACTTC,CASSLELLSYEQYF
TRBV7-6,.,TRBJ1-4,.,TGTGCCAGCAGCTACCAACAGCGGACGGCAACTAATGAAAAACTGTTTTTT,CASSYQQRTATNEKLFF
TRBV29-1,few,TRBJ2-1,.,TGCAGCGTAGCTAAGGGGTTCACCTACAATGAGCAGTTCTTC,CSVAKGFTYNEQFF
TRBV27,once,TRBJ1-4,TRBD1,TGTGCCAGCAGTTTATCCAGGGGGTCTGGGCTGCCCCACCGCGAAAAACTGTTTTTT,CASSLSRGSGLPHREKLFF
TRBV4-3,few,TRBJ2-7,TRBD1,TGCGCCAGCAGCCGCGGGACAGGGGGCGGCTACGAGCAGTACTTC,CASSRGTGGGYEQYF
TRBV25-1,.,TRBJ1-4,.,TGTGCCAGCAGTGAATCCCCCGGGGGTCATGATAATGAAAAACTGTTTTTT,CASSESPGGHDNEKLFF
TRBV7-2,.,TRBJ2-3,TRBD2,TGTGCCAGCAGCTTGGCGGGGGTCATCACAGATACGCAGTATTTT,CASSLAGVITDTQYF
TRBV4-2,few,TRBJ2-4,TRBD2,TGTGCCAGCAGCCAAGAACCCCTTAGCGGGGGGCAAAGGGAAAACATTCAGTACTTC,CASSQEPLSGGQRENIQYF
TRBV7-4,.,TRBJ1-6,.,TGTGCCAGCAGCCCCCGGGACTGGACCTATAATTCACCCCTCCACTTT,CASSPRDWTYNSPLHF
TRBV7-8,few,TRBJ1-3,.,TGTGCCAGCAGCTTGGTTGGTCTCTCTGGAAACACCATATATTTT,CASSLVGLSGNTIYF
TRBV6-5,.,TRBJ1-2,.,TGTGCCAGCAGTTACTCGGCAGGGGCCTATGGCTACACCTTC,CASSYSAGAYGYTF
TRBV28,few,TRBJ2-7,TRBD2,TGTGCCAGCAGTACTAGCGGGGCCGGTGGCTCCTACGAGCAGTACTTC,CASSTSGAGGSYEQYF
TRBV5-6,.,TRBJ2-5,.,TGTGCCAGCAGTTATACGGGGCCGGGGCAAGAGACCCAGTACTTC,CASSYTGPGQETQYF
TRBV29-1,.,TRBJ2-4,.,TGCAGCGTTGCTGGGGTTCTAGCCAAAAACATTCAGTACTTC,CSVAGVLAKNIQYF
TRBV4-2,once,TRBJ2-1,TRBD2,TGTGCCAGCGCGGGGGGCAACTACAATGAGCAGTTCTTC,CASAGGNYNEQFF
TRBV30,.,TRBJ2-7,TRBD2,TGTGCCTGGAGTGTACGGGGGACTAAGCTCTACGAGCAGTACTTC,CAWSVRGTKLYEQYF
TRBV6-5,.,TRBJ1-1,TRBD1,TGTGCCAGCAGTTACCAGCCAGGGGGGTACACTGAAGCTTTCTTT,CASSYQPGGYTEAFF
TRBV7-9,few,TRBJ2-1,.,TGTGCCAGCAGCTTAGTGTTCCCGACAGGCCTCCTCTTC,CASSLVFPTGLLF
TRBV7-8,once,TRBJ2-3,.,TGTGCCAGCAGCCACGGCATTTCTAGCACAGATACGCAGTATTTT,CASSHGISSTDTQYF
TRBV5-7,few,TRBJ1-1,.,TGTGCCAGCAACCCATGGGATAGGAAAATGAACACTGAAGCTTTCTTT,CASNPWDRKMNTEAFF
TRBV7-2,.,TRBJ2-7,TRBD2,TGTGCCAGCACCACCTCGGCGGGGGGTCCCTACGAGCAGTACTTC,CASTTSAGGPYEQYF
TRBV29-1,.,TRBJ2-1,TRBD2,TGCAGCGTTGAAGGGGGGGGTAATGAGCAGTTCTTC,CSVEGGGNEQFF